This T cell receptor (beta chain) was retrieved from a study of early T cells in non-severe SARS-CoV-2 infection. Study conclusions and caveats: A preference for anti-spike CD8 responses marked VDJdb matching, which missed private and CD4 specificities.

V lost 2 bases, J lost 3 bases, and 10 bases lay in between. This CDR3 has 14 amino acids. Germline values: CDR1 MNHNY, CDR2 SVGAGI (reference sequence). At least ten counts were recorded for this clonotype. The antigen is unknown. The protocol attached unique molecular identifiers to individual cDNA molecules. TCRdb fed the 5' RACE reads into MiXCR, producing one record per CDR3 protein. Of some 48,000 distinct CDR3 sequences in the sample, about 10% are singletons; the top ten hold about 8.6%. The receptor was isolated from an adult who was a healthcare worker with PCR-confirmed SARS-CoV-2 infection or an uninfected control (not recorded which). J is TRBJ1-2 and V is TRBV6-6, with D hard to call. The sequencing input was whole blood. The CDR3 sequence: CASSYMGPDYGYTF. In nucleotides, the CDR3 is TGTGCCAGCAGTTACATGGGCCCTGACTATGGCTACACCTTC.